This TCR beta chain was sequenced during a study of B cell selection in AIRE deficiency. The CDR3 consists of 16 residues. V lost 0 bases, J lost 0 bases, and 12 bases lay in between. Germline-derived CDR1 and CDR2 are MNHEY and SVGAGI. Study outcomes and limitations: Healthy Tconv contained 36.6% of shared healthy Treg sequences; only TCRbeta sequenced.

Assay used: immunoSEQ multiplex PCR; TCRdb lists only in-frame clones, some missing. This sample has 20,000 to 30,000 clones, with around 92% found just once. Regulatory T cells were sorted as CD4+CD25hiCD127low/negative cells. On this clone: Its specificity is not known.

The sample comprised CD4+CD25+ Tregs sorted from PBMCs. This receptor was identified in a human donor in good health. This chain uses TRBV6-5 with TRBJ2-7; maybe TRBD1 (5 bases). The CDR3 loop is CASSYSKGFSSYEQYF. The CDR3 bases are TGTGCCAGCAGTTACTCGAAGGGGTTTAGCTCCTACGAGCAGTACTTC.